This record looks at one TCR beta chain sequence and its context. The antigen is undetermined. This record belongs to a study of T-cell reconstitution after alpha-beta-depleted transplantation in children. Preparation of the TCRbeta library was carried out with unique molecular identifiers. One entry per CDR3 protein, called by TCRdb with MiXCR from the PCR reads. The table has fewer than 250,000 distinct CDR3 sequences, under 20% seen once. Findings and limits, study-wide: TCRbeta diversity was high at day 60 in some patients (a result of surviving recipient T cells and thymic progenitors).

CDR1 MDHEN and CDR2 SYDVKM come from the germline V gene. V was shortened by 11 bases and J by 4 bases, with 27 bases between the two germline ends. The CDR3 sequence is 17 residues long. The chain has TRBV28 and TRBJ2-1; D tentatively reads TRBD1 or TRBD2 (7 bases each). The receptor comes from a male patient between 2 and 9 years old who had a stem cell transplant for acute lymphoblastic leukemia, so the T cells may come from the graft donor. Sequenced material: PBMCs, mostly from graft donor cells, taken 360 days after TCRalphabeta/CD19-depleted stem cell transplant. This chain's CDR3 is CAASAQGGAWVYNEQFF. DNA for the CDR3: TGTGCCGCATCGGCGCAGGGGGGGGCATGGGTTTACAATGAGCAGTTCTTC.